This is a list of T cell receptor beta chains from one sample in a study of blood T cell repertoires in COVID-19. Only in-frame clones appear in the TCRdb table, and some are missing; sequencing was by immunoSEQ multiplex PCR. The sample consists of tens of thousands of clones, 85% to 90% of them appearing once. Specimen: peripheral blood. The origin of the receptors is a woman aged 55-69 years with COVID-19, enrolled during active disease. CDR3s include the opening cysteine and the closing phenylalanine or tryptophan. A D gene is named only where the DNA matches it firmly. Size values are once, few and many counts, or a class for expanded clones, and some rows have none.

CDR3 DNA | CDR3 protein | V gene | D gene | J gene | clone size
TGTGCCAGCAGCGCAGGGGGCAGGGTGGGACAGCCCCAGCATTTT | CASSAGGRVGQPQHF | TRBV11-2 | TRBD1 | TRBJ1-5 | .
TGTGCCAGTAGTATGGGGAGCCTTAATGAGCAGTTCTTC | CASSMGSLNEQFF | TRBV19 | . | TRBJ2-1 | .
TGTGCCAGCAGTTTGGGGGGACCCGGGCAGCCCCAGCATTTT | CASSLGGPGQPQHF | TRBV27 | . | TRBJ1-5 | .
TGTGCCAGCAGCCAGGATCCGATCGGGGGTAACGAGCAGTACTTC | CASSQDPIGGNEQYF | TRBV7-2 | . | TRBJ2-7 | .
TGCGCCAGCAGCTTGGGAGCGGGGGAGCAGTTCTTC | CASSLGAGEQFF | TRBV5-1 | TRBD2 | TRBJ2-1 | .
TGTGCCAGCAAAAGGACTGCCCGTACGTGGGACACTGAAGCTTTCTTT | CASKRTARTWDTEAFF | TRBV2 | . | TRBJ1-1 | .
TGTGCCAGCAGCCAAGATGGCGTAACAGCCTACAATGAGCAGTTCTTC | CASSQDGVTAYNEQFF | TRBV3-1/TRBV3-2 | . | TRBJ2-1 | .
TGTGCCAGCAAGGGACAGGAGTACTCCTACGAGCAGTACTTC | CASKGQEYSYEQYF | TRBV25-1 | TRBD1 | TRBJ2-7 | .
TGTGCCAGTAGTTCCCGGCGACTAGCGGGATACAATGAGCAGTTCTTC | CASSSRRLAGYNEQFF | TRBV19 | TRBD2 | TRBJ2-1 | .
TGCGCCAGCAGTCAAAGCTCGAGGGCGGCAAGTGAGCAGTTCTTC | CASSQSSRAASEQFF | TRBV23-1 | . | TRBJ2-1 | .
TGCAGTGCTAGAATCGGGACACCCCTCCACTTT | CSARIGTPLHF | TRBV20-1 | . | TRBJ1-6 | .
TGCGCCAGCAGGACAGCGCTCTACACCGGGGAGCTGTTTTTT | CASRTALYTGELFF | TRBV10-2 | . | TRBJ2-2 | .
TGTGCCTGGAGTCCCACACAGGGGGGATCCTACAATGAGCAGTTCTTC | CAWSPTQGGSYNEQFF | TRBV30 | TRBD1 | TRBJ2-1 | once
TGTGCCAGCAGTTTATTACTCCCAGTGGGGGGGTCCGTCAACGAGCAGTACTTC | CASSLLLPVGGSVNEQYF | TRBV27 | TRBD2 | TRBJ2-7 | .
TGTGCCATCAGTGAAGGGACAGTAAACACTGAAGCTTTCTTT | CAISEGTVNTEAFF | TRBV10-3 | TRBD1 | TRBJ1-1 | .
TGTGCCTGGAGTGTACCCGACATAAACACTGAAGCTTTCTTT | CAWSVPDINTEAFF | TRBV30 | . | TRBJ1-1 | .
TGTGCCAGCAGCCAAAGACAGGGCGATAATTCACCCCTCCACTTT | CASSQRQGDNSPLHF | TRBV7-9 | TRBD1 | TRBJ1-6 | .
TGTGCCAGCAGTGACGGGCGGGAGGCCACAGATACGCAGTATTTT | CASSDGREATDTQYF | TRBV6-4 | TRBD2 | TRBJ2-3 | .